The next 18 T cell receptor beta chains were all read from a single sample in a study of CD8+CD57+ T cells in acquired aplastic anemia (dated by TCRdb to 2017 to 2018). Flow cytometry had shown CD8+CD57+ cell expansion in the patients selected for sequencing. Sequenced on an Illumina HiSeq 2000. TCR beta VDJ combination and CDR3 sequence profiling used genomic DNA as the template. TCRdb reanalyzed the raw reads on its own, using fastp at Q25 for trimming and MiXCR for clone calling, and kept in-frame beta chains. Records with the same CDR3 protein are collapsed into one entry carrying the most frequent genes and DNA. The sample table contains 200,000 to 250,000 distinct CDR3 sequences; only one count was recorded for about 62% of them. The top ten clonotypes cover roughly 50% of the sample. Material: sorted CD4+, CD8+, or CD8+CD57+ T cells (not recorded which) from PBMCs. The receptors were sampled from a human donor with aplastic anemia.

The genes are TRBV20-1 and TRBJ2-3, with TRBD2 matching 11 bases. The germline gives CDR1 DFQATT, CDR2 SNEGSKA (reference sequence). With V trimmed by 4 bases and J by 2 bases, 2 bases remained unmatched. This CDR3 region has 14 residues. The CDR3 bases are TGCAGTGCTATTAGCGGGGGGGCCACAGATACGCAGTATTTT. As protein: CSAISGGATDTQYF.

The CDR3 region has the DNA TGTGCCAGCAACAAGGGGGGCAACGAGCAGTACTTC. This sequence encodes CASNKGGNEQYF. The genes are TRBV7-9 and TRBJ2-7; D may correspond to TRBD1 or TRBD2 (6 bases each). Looked up from germline, CDR1 is SEHNR and CDR2 is FQNEAQ (reference sequence). The CDR3 has 12 amino acids. Trimming removed 7 bases from V and 5 bases from J, with 12 bases in between.

Only a few counts were recorded for this clonotype. This chain uses TRBV7-2 with TRBJ2-3; 7 bases line up with TRBD2. V shed 4 bases, J shed 5 bases, and the junction held 6 bases outside the gene matches. The CDR3 runs to 14 residues. Looked up from germline, CDR1 is SGHTA and CDR2 is FQGNSA. This CDR3 reads CASSSSGVGDTQYF. CDR3 coding DNA: TGTGCCAGCAGCTCAAGCGGGGTGGGAGATACGCAGTATTTT.

The J gene is TRBJ2-7, the V gene TRBV7-8, with 12 bases fitting TRBD1. V gave up 7 bases and J gave up 7 bases; unmatched junction bases: 8. The germline gives CDR1 SGHVS, CDR2 FQNEAQ. CDR3 size: 14 residues. The CDR3 protein is CASNIRDRGQEQYF. The CDR3 nucleotides read TGTGCCAGCAACATCCGGGACAGGGGGCAAGAGCAGTACTTC. Using reference TRBV7-8 and TRBJ2-7 for the parts outside the CDR3, the full variable domain is GAGVSQSPRYKVAKRGQDVALRCDPISGHVSLFWYQQALGQGPEFLTYFQNEAQLDKSGLPSDRFFAERPEGSVSTLKIQRTQQEDSAVYLCASNIRDRGQEQYFGPGTRLTVT.

This chain links TRBV10-1 with TRBJ2-2; D could derive from TRBD1 or TRBD2 (5 bases each). The V gene lost 3 bases and the J gene lost 4 bases, with 12 bases spanning the gap. This CDR3 region has 15 residues. CDR1 WNHNN and CDR2 SYGVQD come from the germline V gene (reference sequence). CDR3 in amino acids: CASSDIGTATGELFF. The CDR3 region has the DNA TGCGCCAGCAGTGACATAGGGACGGCCACCGGGGAGCTGTTTTTT.

This clonotype has a single count. The chain joins TRBV20-1 to TRBJ1-4, with D hard to call. The CDR3 covers 14 residues. CDR1 is DFQATT, CDR2 SNEGSKA, per germline (reference sequence). V was trimmed by 5 bases and J by 0 bases, leaving 10 bases between them. In DNA, the CDR3 is TGCAGTGCTGCTACAGCCGCAACTAATGAAAAACTGTTTTTT. Translated, it gives CSAATAATNEKLFF.

This clonotype appeared many times. The chain uses TRBV5-5 and TRBJ2-3; 7 bases align to TRBD1. Unmatched junction bases numbered 11, after V lost 0 bases and J lost 4 bases. This CDR3 has 17 amino acids. Germline V lookup: CDR1 SGHKS, CDR2 YYEKEE (reference sequence). In DNA form, the CDR3 reads TGTGCCAGCAGCTTGGCCCTGGGACAGTCCGTCGCAGATACGCAGTATTTT. Translation gives CASSLALGQSVADTQYF.

With respect to this clonotype: At one end, the junction sequence differs from germline, possibly due to a read error. V usage is TRBV7-3 and J usage is TRBJ2-2; tentative D call: TRBD2 (5 bases). The CDR3 consists of 13 residues. CDR1 is SGHTA, CDR2 FQGTGA, per germline. CDR3 sequence (DNA): TGTGCCAGCAGAGAGCAGAACACCGGGGAGCTGCTTTTT. This gives the protein CASREQNTGELLF. The variable domain in full, completed from reference TRBV7-3 and TRBJ2-2, reads GAGVSQTPSNKVTEKGKYVELRCDPISGHTALYWYRQSLGQGPEFLIYFQGTGAADDSGLPNDRFFAVRPEGSVSTLKIQRTERGDSAVYLCASREQNTGELLFGEGSRLTVL.

V is TRBV10-1 and J is TRBJ2-3, with D perhaps matching TRBD2 (5 bases). The CDR3 length is 14 residues. Deletions cut 5 bases from V and 2 bases from J, with 11 bases between. Germline loops: CDR1 WNHNN, CDR2 SYGVQD (reference sequence). This chain's CDR3 is CASSTAEYTDTQYF. The CDR3 DNA reads as TGCGCCAGCAGTACAGCGGAGTACACAGATACGCAGTATTTT.

The rearrangement joins TRBV14 to TRBJ1-6, with a tentative D call TRBD1 (6 bases). CDR1 and CDR2 from the germline V gene are SGHDN and FVKESK. The CDR3 is 15 amino acids. V was trimmed by 2 bases and J by 6 bases, leaving 11 bases between them. The CDR3 spells CASSQSRQVNSPLHF. The CDR3 bases are TGTGCCAGCAGCCAATCCCGACAGGTTAATTCACCCCTCCACTTT.

Here the CDR3 DNA reads TGTGCCAGCAGTCCCCCCACGGGAGGGAACTATGGCTACACCTTC. Protein product: CASSPPTGGNYGYTF. The gene calls are TRBV2 and TRBJ1-2; D is undetermined. Trimming shortened V by 5 bases and J by 2 bases, and 15 bases separated the two germline ends. This CDR3 spans 15 amino acids. Germline assignment: CDR1 SNHLY and CDR2 FYNNEI.

CDR3 in amino acids: CASSIGTRVTDTQYF. The CDR3 DNA sequence: TGTGCCAGTAGTATCGGGACTAGAGTCACAGATACGCAGTATTTT. V usage is TRBV19 and J usage is TRBJ2-3, with 8 bases matching TRBD2. The CDR3 sequence is 15 residues long. In germline, CDR1 is LNHDA, CDR2 SQIVND (reference sequence). Trimming took 3 bases from V and 2 from J; bases not matched to a gene: 4.

The genes are TRBV7-2 and TRBJ2-2; D perhaps matches TRBD1 (6 bases). The V and J ends lost 1 base and 6 bases respectively, with 15 bases between them. The CDR3 extends over 16 amino acids. The germline gives CDR1 SGHTA, CDR2 FQGNSA. The CDR3 nucleotides are TGTGCCAGCAGCTTAGGCCCCCGACAGGCAGCCGGGGAGCTGTTTTTT. Translated: CASSLGPRQAAGELFF. The full variable domain, in which reference TRBV7-2 and TRBJ2-2 provide the parts outside the CDR3, is GAGVSQSPSNKVTEKGKDVELRCDPISGHTALYWYRQSLGQGLEFLIYFQGNSAPDKSGLPSDRFSAERTGGSVSTLTIQRTQQEDSAVYLCASSLGPRQAAGELFFGEGSRLTVL.

V is TRBV7-8 and J is TRBJ2-7; unclear D gene. V gave up 1 base and J gave up 0 bases, with 7 bases separating them. The CDR3 spans 14 residues. Germline V gene lookup returns CDR1 SGHVS and CDR2 FQNEAQ. CDR3: CASSLVAASYEQYF. The CDR3, as DNA: TGTGCCAGCAGCTTAGTGGCAGCCTCCTACGAGCAGTACTTC.

The chain uses TRBV20-1 and TRBJ2-3; D is ambiguous. The CDR3 is 13 amino acids. The germline gives CDR1 DFQATT, CDR2 SNEGSKA (reference sequence). With 2 bases removed from V and 0 bases from J, the gap between germline ends came to 6 bases. In nucleotides, the CDR3 is TGCAGTGCTAGAAGGGATAGCACAGATACGCAGTATTTT. It codes for CSARRDSTDTQYF.

This clonotype has a single count. Germline is not matched at one junction end, which may reflect a read error. This chain links TRBV2 with TRBJ2-7, with D perhaps assigned TRBD1 or TRBD2 (5 bases each). Germline lookup yields CDR1 SNHLY and CDR2 FYNNEI. CDR3 length equals 14 residues. The DNA for the CDR3 is TGCGCCAGCAGTGAATCCGGGGCCGGCTACGAGCAGTACTTC. This sequence encodes CASSESGAGYEQYF.

The V and J genes are TRBV5-1 and TRBJ2-3; 10 positions match TRBD2. With V trimmed by 1 base and J by 5 bases, 13 bases remained unmatched. This CDR3 has 18 residues. Germline loops: CDR1 SGHRS, CDR2 YFSETQ. In DNA form, the CDR3 reads TGCGCCAGCAGCTTGCAGGGCGGGCTAGCGGGAGCCGGAGATACGCAGTATTTT. It codes for CASSLQGGLAGAGDTQYF.

This clonotype turned up a few times. This chain joins TRBV7-2 and TRBJ2-7, with D perhaps TRBD2 (7 bases). Gene TRBJ2-5 matches the end of the DNA better, so the J call may be wrong. Germline V gene lookup returns CDR1 SGHTA and CDR2 FQGNSA. The CDR3 is made up of 15 amino acids. CDR3 sequence: CASSYFGGGQETQYF. In DNA form, the CDR3 reads TGTGCCAGCAGCTATTTTGGGGGGGGGCAGGAGACCCAGTACTTC.